This T cell receptor (beta chain) was obtained from a study of blood T cell repertoires in COVID-19. Across the whole study: Sites in the United States, Italy and Spain provided acute and convalescent COVID-19 samples. T cells, B-cell-depleted T cells, or PBMCs supplied cDNA or gDNA.

Methods used by the authors: Reference gene primer amplification gave estimated nucleated cell counts. Libraries were prepared by immunoSEQ multiplex PCR; TCRdb keeps only in-frame clonotypes and omits some of them. That table gives V, J and clone size, and the DNA gave D and trimming. Here the sample spans 90,000 to 100,000 clones, under 85% being singletons. V shed 3 bases, J shed 7 bases, and the junction held 12 bases outside the gene matches. Germline V lookup: CDR1 GTSNPN, CDR2 SVGIG (reference sequence). The CDR3 loop spans 16 amino acids. Sample: peripheral blood. V is TRBV30 and J is TRBJ2-1; 10 bases are shared with TRBD2. The sequence derives from a human donor in a cohort sampled during active COVID-19. The CDR3 DNA is TGTGCCTGGAGGGGCCTAGCGGGGGCGGGAGAGAATGAGCAGTTCTTC. Its protein is CAWRGLAGAGENEQFF.